This T cell receptor beta chain was captured by sequencing in a study of human T cells and chemical hapten exposure. The time point here: patch test 1, 2 weeks after DPC sensitization. Treatment reported: therapeutic diphenylcyclopropenone sensitization with weekly scalp DPC. Only after blood had been drawn was each patch test applied. Separate cDNA molecules received unique molecular identifiers, which the library attached to them. TCRdb fed the RACE reads into MiXCR, producing one record per CDR3 protein. The table has 75,000 to 100,000 distinct CDR3 sequences, about 10% seen once. This clonotype was recorded at least ten times. Its antigen is undetermined. Study findings and constraints: Relative to controls, expanded TCRs formed significantly more large CDR3 similarity clusters. Every donor had alopecia, and their immune response may therefore differ from healthy people's.

There are 14 residues in the CDR3. Germline CDR1 reads SGHTA; CDR2 reads FQGNSA. V shed 5 bases and J shed 2 bases, with 11 bases lying between them. The V call is TRBV7-2, the J call TRBJ2-3; no clear D. This TCR was recovered from a woman in her fifties or sixties with alopecia areata. Some clones in this sample may be carry-over from other donors' samples. The sequenced sample was whole blood, obtained in connection with sensitization to the hapten diphenylcyclopropenone (DPC). The CDR3 region has the DNA TGTGCCAGCAGCACCGCGGCTTACACAGATACGCAGTATTTT. This encodes CASSTAAYTDTQYF.